This T cell receptor beta chain originates from a study of T cells in Graves' hyperthyroidism and ophthalmopathy. V gave up 3 bases and J gave up 4 bases; unmatched junction bases: 1. CDR3 size: 14 residues. The V gene's germline CDR1 is MGHRA and CDR2 YSYEKL. The definition of stable Graves' hyperthyroidism was no ophthalmopathy progression within 18 months. Patients aged 18 to 65 had newly diagnosed hyperthyroidism lasting under 2 months. From more than 9.5 ml of fresh peripheral blood, PBMCs were isolated. RNA transcripts gave rise to amplified TCR beta CDR3 regions. HTBI primers were used for first-round RT-PCR of the TCR CDR3. TCRdb re-derived calls from the multiplex PCR reads in MiXCR, one entry per CDR3 protein. The sample has approximately 420,000 distinct CDR3 sequences, approximately 15% seen once. This clonotype appeared many times.

Specimen: blood. The sequence was collected from a woman aged 18-29 years with Graves' hyperthyroidism. J is TRBJ1-4 and V is TRBV4-1; TRBD1 agrees at 8 bases. CDR3 nucleotide sequence: TGCGCCAGCAGCCAGGGACAGGATAATGAAAAACTGTTTTTT. It yields the protein CASSQGQDNEKLFF.